What follows is one T cell receptor (beta chain) and its context. Its matching antigen is unknown. The sample originates from a study of STAT5B mutations in CD4+ large granular lymphocyte leukemia. Study observations and caveats: Less than 30% of private leukemic clonotypes occurred rarely in other patients' non-leukemic repertoires. CD4-sorted patient repertoires seemed more clonal than healthy CD4+ repertoires.

Original handling: Lowest detectable productive clonotype frequency was 2.59 x 10-5. Profiling relied on immunoSEQ multiplex PCR, and the TCRdb table lists in-frame clones only, not all of them. D and trimming were read from the DNA, whereas the V and J calls and clone size are those reported in that table. This table has 15,000 to 20,000 clones, 65% to 85% appearing once. Material: CD4+ T cells from blood buffy coats. The receptor's source is a human donor in good health.

The CDR3 loop reads CASSRSTSLVPTQYF. CDR3 bases: TGTGCCAGCAGCCGGTCCACCTCACTGGTCCCCACCCAGTACTTC. This sequence joins TRBV5-5 and TRBJ2-5, with no clear D. Trimming stripped 4 bases from V and 8 bases from J, with 21 bases between. Germline-derived CDR1 and CDR2 are SGHKS and YYEKEE (reference sequence). The CDR3 loop spans 15 amino acids.